This T cell receptor (beta chain) was sequenced for a study of graft-versus-host responses after intestinal transplantation. Across the study: Uniformly, recipients were administered anti-thymocyte globulin induction with subsequent tacrolimus and steroids for approximately three years. Study outcomes and limitations: Graft-donor T cell macrochimerism in patients accompanied high graft-versus-host to host-versus-graft clonal ratios in allografts. Recipient bone marrow held GvH clones, some seen earlier in ileum or blood.

The table came from immunoSEQ multiplex PCR; TCRdb's copy has only in-frame clones and leaves some out. The repertoire holds approximately 20,000 clones, with roughly 92% as singletons. Comment on this clone: The antigen remains unidentified.

The CDR3 extends over 15 amino acids. Germline V lookup: CDR1 SGDLS, CDR2 YYNGEE. V lost 3 bases and J lost 5, with 15 bases in between. The rearrangement links TRBV9 to TRBJ2-1, with D maybe TRBD2 (6 bases). This material consisted of PBMCs, taken roughly 260 days after intestinal transplant. The sequence was collected from a human patient who received an intestinal transplant, so some T cells may come from the graft donor. For the CDR3, the DNA is TGTGCCAGCAGCGCAACCGGGACTCCCCACAATGAGCAGTTCTTC. The encoded protein is CASSATGTPHNEQFF.